The rows below give T cell receptor beta chains drawn from one sample of a study of regulatory T cells in long-lasting Graves disease. TCRdb reprocessed the multiplex PCR reads with MiXCR, giving one entry per CDR3 protein. The sample has around 250,000 distinct CDR3 sequences, 15% to 20% seen once. The sample was also linked to a second study, of T cells in Graves' hyperthyroidism and ophthalmopathy.

Source: peripheral blood mononuclear cells (PBMCs), taken at new diagnosis, from a patient treated with antithyroid drugs. Source of these receptors: a woman aged 25 to 45 with Graves disease. Each CDR3 is given with its conserved first and last residue. D genes are given only for firm matches. Only part of the rows carry a size: once, few, many, or a class if the clone is expanded.

many	-	TRBV6-6	TRBJ1-5	CASSYSTGQPQHF	TGTGCCAGCAGTTACTCGACTGGGCAGCCCCAGCATTTT
many	-	TRBV6-1	TRBJ1-1	CASTPASNTEAFF	TGTGCCAGCACCCCGGCCAGCAACACTGAAGCTTTCTTT
-	-	TRBV5-6	TRBJ2-5	CASSLELTQETQYF	TGTGCCAGCAGCTTGGAACTGACGCAAGAGACCCAGTACTTC
many	-	TRBV6-5	TRBJ1-2	CASSYSIWISGYTF	TGTGCCAGCAGTTACTCGATTTGGATTTCTGGCTACACCTTC
many	-	TRBV18	TRBJ2-1	CASSPSLSYNEQFF	TGTGCCAGCTCACCATCACTTTCCTACAATGAGCAGTTCTTC
many	-	TRBV7-9	TRBJ2-7	CASSLEVGGGFYEQYF	TGTGCCAGCAGCTTAGAGGTAGGAGGGGGATTCTACGAGCAGTACTTC
many	TRBD2	TRBV4-1	TRBJ2-7	CASSQGYGRGSRSYEQYF	TGCGCCAGCAGCCAAGGATACGGGAGGGGATCCCGCTCCTACGAGCAGTACTTC
many	-	TRBV5-1	TRBJ1-3	CASSSGDFSGNTIYF	TGCGCCAGCAGCTCCGGGGACTTCTCTGGAAACACCATATATTTT
many	-	TRBV28	TRBJ1-2	CASSPPERRGAGYTF	TGTGCCAGCAGCCCTCCCGAACGGCGTGGGGCCGGCTACACCTTC
-	TRBD2	TRBV20-1	TRBJ2-1	CSARDEWLAGSYNEQFF	TGCAGTGCTAGAGATGAGTGGCTAGCGGGGTCCTACAATGAGCAGTTCTTC
-	TRBD2	TRBV20-1	TRBJ2-3	CSARSSGGATDTQYF	TGCAGTGCTAGATCTAGCGGGGGGGCAACAGATACGCAGTATTTT
many	-	TRBV4-1	TRBJ1-1	CASSPGERVNTEAFF	TGCGCCAGCAGCCCCGGGGAAAGAGTGAACACTGAAGCTTTCTTT
many	TRBD1	TRBV24-1	TRBJ1-1	CATSGDDRVNTEAFF	TGTGCCACCAGTGGGGACGACAGGGTGAACACTGAAGCTTTCTTT
many	TRBD1	TRBV20-1	TRBJ2-7	CSASQTGGYLGEQYF	TGCAGTGCTTCCCAAACAGGGGGCTACCTAGGGGAGCAGTACTTC
few	TRBD2	TRBV3-1	TRBJ2-1	CASSQDGTSRQFF	TGTGCCAGCAGCCAAGACGGGACTAGTCGGCAGTTCTTC
few	-	TRBV14	TRBJ2-5	CASSQWRGPQETQYF	TGTGCCAGCAGCCAATGGAGGGGCCCCCAAGAGACCCAGTACTTC
many	TRBD1	TRBV7-9	TRBJ1-2	CASSPDRGGYTF	TGTGCCAGCAGCCCCGACAGGGGTGGCTACACCTTC
many	-	TRBV3-1	TRBJ1-2	CASSQETNYGYTF	TGTGCCAGCAGCCAAGAGACTAACTATGGCTACACCTTC
many	-	TRBV6-6	TRBJ1-6	CASSYSTGEITYNSPLHF	TGTGCCAGCAGTTACTCGACGGGGGAGATCACCTATAATTCACCCCTCCACTTT
many	-	TRBV12-3/TRBV12-4	TRBJ2-5	CASSPAPHRQETQYF	TGTGCCAGCAGCCCCGCTCCCCACAGGCAAGAGACCCAGTACTTC
many	TRBD2	TRBV11-2	TRBJ2-1	CASYDNSGGANEQFF	TGTGCCAGCTACGACAATAGCGGGGGGGCCAATGAGCAGTTCTTC
many	-	TRBV3-1	TRBJ2-1	CASSRQFELYNEQFF	TGTGCCAGCAGCCGTCAATTCGAGTTGTACAATGAGCAGTTCTTC
many	-	TRBV6-2/TRBV6-3	TRBJ2-3	CASRGIGLTRLRTDTQYF	TGTGCCAGCAGAGGGATCGGATTGACACGCCTACGAACAGATACGCAGTATTTT
many	-	TRBV18	TRBJ1-3	CASSPAAGSGNTIYF	TGTGCCAGCTCACCAGCGGCGGGGTCAGGAAACACCATATATTTT
many	-	TRBV20-1	TRBJ2-1	CSARGRVDEQFF	TGCAGTGCTAGAGGCAGGGTCGATGAGCAGTTCTTC
-	-	TRBV12-3/TRBV12-4	TRBJ2-1	CASSKNYNEQFF	TGTGCCAGCAGTAAAAACTACAATGAGCAGTTCTTC
-	-	TRBV5-1	TRBJ2-6	CASSLASGYSGANVLTF	TGCGCCAGCAGCTTGGCCAGCGGGTACTCTGGGGCCAACGTCCTGACTTTC
many	TRBD1	TRBV7-9	TRBJ1-1	CASSPRTGGDMNTEAFF	TGTGCCAGCAGCCCTAGGACAGGCGGGGATATGAACACTGAAGCTTTCTTT
many	-	TRBV20-1	TRBJ1-6	CSASSGFGNSPLHF	TGCAGTGCTAGTTCCGGGTTTGGTAATTCACCCCTCCACTTT
few	-	TRBV4-1	TRBJ2-5	CASSHPLGETQYF	TGCGCCAGCAGCCACCCATTAGGAGAGACCCAGTACTTC
once	TRBD2	TRBV11-2	TRBJ2-1	CASSLDPSSGVTFNEQFF	TGTGCCAGCAGCTTAGATCCATCTAGCGGGGTAACTTTCAATGAGCAGTTCTTC
-	-	TRBV28	TRBJ1-5	CASTSRGQGQPQHF	TGTGCCAGCACCTCCCGGGGGCAGGGGCAGCCCCAGCATTTT
many	-	TRBV11-1	TRBJ2-2	CASSRPEIGELFF	TGTGCCAGCAGCCGCCCCGAGATCGGGGAGCTGTTTTTT
many	-	TRBV7-8	TRBJ2-7	CASRFRYNYEQYF	TGTGCCAGCAGATTTAGGTACAACTACGAGCAGTACTTC
many	TRBD1	TRBV6-1	TRBJ1-2	CASTPRTGKIYGYTF	TGTGCCAGCACCCCAAGGACAGGGAAAATCTATGGCTACACCTTC
many	-	TRBV7-3	TRBJ1-1	CASSWSEDTEAFF	TGTGCCAGCAGCTGGAGTGAGGACACTGAAGCTTTCTTT
many	-	TRBV27	TRBJ2-1	CASSLEGQYYEQFF	TGTGCCAGCAGTTTAGAGGGACAATACTATGAGCAGTTCTTC
many	-	TRBV12-3/TRBV12-4	TRBJ2-1	CASRPPKPAEQFF	TGTGCCAGCAGACCCCCCAAGCCAGCTGAGCAGTTCTTC
many	TRBD2	TRBV2	TRBJ2-3	CASSVGAGGTDTQYF	TGTGCCAGCAGTGTTGGGGCGGGGGGCACAGATACGCAGTATTTT
many	-	TRBV20-1	TRBJ1-1	CSARGLVDTEAFF	TGCAGTGCTAGGGGTCTTGTGGACACTGAAGCTTTCTTT
many	-	TRBV6-2/TRBV6-3	TRBJ2-7	CASSYPGFSYEQYF	TGTGCCAGCAGTTACCCGGGCTTCTCCTACGAGCAGTACTTC
many	-	TRBV19	TRBJ1-2	CASSIDRWRGYTF	TGTGCCAGTAGTATCGATAGATGGAGGGGCTACACCTTC
few	TRBD1	TRBV19	TRBJ1-5	CASNPFPTGTPYSNQPQHF	TGTGCCAGTAACCCTTTCCCGACAGGGACCCCTTATAGCAATCAGCCCCAGCATTTT
few	TRBD1	TRBV19	TRBJ2-1	CASSPGGDLSEQFF	TGTGCCAGTAGTCCAGGGGGCGATTTATCTGAGCAGTTCTTC
many	TRBD1	TRBV3-1	TRBJ1-2	CASSHLDRSYGYTF	TGTGCCAGCAGCCACCTGGACAGGAGCTATGGCTACACCTTC
many	-	TRBV6-1	TRBJ1-1	CASSDPWAAEAFF	TGTGCCAGCAGTGACCCCTGGGCAGCTGAAGCTTTCTTT
many	TRBD1	TRBV25-1	TRBJ1-1	CASSGWDRTNTEAFF	TGTGCCAGCAGTGGATGGGACAGAACTAACACTGAAGCTTTCTTT
many	TRBD1	TRBV20-1	TRBJ2-3	CSARDHYRDRGQSDTQYF	TGCAGTGCTAGAGACCACTACCGGGACAGGGGCCAGTCGGATACGCAGTATTTT